This TCR beta chain was observed in a study of T cell responses to AZD1222 COVID-19 vaccine. Assay: immunoSEQ multiplex PCR; the TCRdb copy retains only in-frame clones and omits some. The sample shows 95,000 to 150,000 clones, around 92% of them seen only once. The V end lost 5 bases, the J end lost 0 bases, and 11 bases lay between the germline ends. The CDR3 extends over 14 amino acids. CDR1 is LNHDA, CDR2 SQIVND, per germline (reference sequence). The origin of this receptor is an adult in good health. The sequencing used peripheral blood, collected on day 0 of AZD1222 vaccination. The chain employs TRBV19 and TRBJ2-7; D unclear. In DNA form, the CDR3 reads TGTGCCAGTAGTCAGAGCAGGAGCTCCTACGAGCAGTACTTC. This codes for CASSQSRSSYEQYF.